Listed here are 2 T cell receptor beta chains from one sample, sequenced in a study of blood T cell repertoires in COVID-19. The repertoire was sequenced with immunoSEQ multiplex PCR; TCRdb's copy has only in-frame clones and lacks some. The table has some 350,000 clones, 85% to 90% seen once. The sequenced material came from PBMCs or T cells enriched from blood (not recorded which). Receptors were obtained from a man between 18 and 29 years old who had recovered from COVID-19.

The V and J genes are TRBV5-4 and TRBJ2-6; no clear D. This CDR3 has 15 residues. The germline gives CDR1 SGHNT, CDR2 YYREEE (reference sequence). Trimming removed 4 bases at V and 0 bases at J, with 8 bases between. CDR3 region: CASSTSGSGANVLTF. The CDR3 region has the DNA TGTGCCAGCAGCACCTCAGGCTCTGGGGCCAACGTCCTGACTTTC.

The chain has TRBV10-2 and TRBJ1-4; 7 positions match TRBD1. Per the germline V gene, CDR1 is WSHSY and CDR2 is SAAADI. The CDR3 totals 14 residues. After removal of 3 bases from V and 7 bases from J, the junction contained 5 bases not matched to a gene. CDR3 residues: CASSDTGDSEKLFF. In DNA form, the CDR3 reads TGCGCCAGCAGTGATACAGGGGACAGTGAAAAACTGTTTTTT.